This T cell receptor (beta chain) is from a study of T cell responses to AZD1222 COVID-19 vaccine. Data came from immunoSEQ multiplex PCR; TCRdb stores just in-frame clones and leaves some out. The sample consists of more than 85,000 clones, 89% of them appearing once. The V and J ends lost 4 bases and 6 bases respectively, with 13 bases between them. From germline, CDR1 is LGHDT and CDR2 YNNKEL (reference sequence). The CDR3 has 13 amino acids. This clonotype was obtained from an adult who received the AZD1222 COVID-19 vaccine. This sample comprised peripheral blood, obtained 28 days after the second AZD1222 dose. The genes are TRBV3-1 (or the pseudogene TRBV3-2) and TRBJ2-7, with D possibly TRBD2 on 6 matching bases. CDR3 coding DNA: TGTGCCAGCAGCCTCCCGGGAGCGCGCGAGCAGTACTTC. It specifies CASSLPGAREQYF.